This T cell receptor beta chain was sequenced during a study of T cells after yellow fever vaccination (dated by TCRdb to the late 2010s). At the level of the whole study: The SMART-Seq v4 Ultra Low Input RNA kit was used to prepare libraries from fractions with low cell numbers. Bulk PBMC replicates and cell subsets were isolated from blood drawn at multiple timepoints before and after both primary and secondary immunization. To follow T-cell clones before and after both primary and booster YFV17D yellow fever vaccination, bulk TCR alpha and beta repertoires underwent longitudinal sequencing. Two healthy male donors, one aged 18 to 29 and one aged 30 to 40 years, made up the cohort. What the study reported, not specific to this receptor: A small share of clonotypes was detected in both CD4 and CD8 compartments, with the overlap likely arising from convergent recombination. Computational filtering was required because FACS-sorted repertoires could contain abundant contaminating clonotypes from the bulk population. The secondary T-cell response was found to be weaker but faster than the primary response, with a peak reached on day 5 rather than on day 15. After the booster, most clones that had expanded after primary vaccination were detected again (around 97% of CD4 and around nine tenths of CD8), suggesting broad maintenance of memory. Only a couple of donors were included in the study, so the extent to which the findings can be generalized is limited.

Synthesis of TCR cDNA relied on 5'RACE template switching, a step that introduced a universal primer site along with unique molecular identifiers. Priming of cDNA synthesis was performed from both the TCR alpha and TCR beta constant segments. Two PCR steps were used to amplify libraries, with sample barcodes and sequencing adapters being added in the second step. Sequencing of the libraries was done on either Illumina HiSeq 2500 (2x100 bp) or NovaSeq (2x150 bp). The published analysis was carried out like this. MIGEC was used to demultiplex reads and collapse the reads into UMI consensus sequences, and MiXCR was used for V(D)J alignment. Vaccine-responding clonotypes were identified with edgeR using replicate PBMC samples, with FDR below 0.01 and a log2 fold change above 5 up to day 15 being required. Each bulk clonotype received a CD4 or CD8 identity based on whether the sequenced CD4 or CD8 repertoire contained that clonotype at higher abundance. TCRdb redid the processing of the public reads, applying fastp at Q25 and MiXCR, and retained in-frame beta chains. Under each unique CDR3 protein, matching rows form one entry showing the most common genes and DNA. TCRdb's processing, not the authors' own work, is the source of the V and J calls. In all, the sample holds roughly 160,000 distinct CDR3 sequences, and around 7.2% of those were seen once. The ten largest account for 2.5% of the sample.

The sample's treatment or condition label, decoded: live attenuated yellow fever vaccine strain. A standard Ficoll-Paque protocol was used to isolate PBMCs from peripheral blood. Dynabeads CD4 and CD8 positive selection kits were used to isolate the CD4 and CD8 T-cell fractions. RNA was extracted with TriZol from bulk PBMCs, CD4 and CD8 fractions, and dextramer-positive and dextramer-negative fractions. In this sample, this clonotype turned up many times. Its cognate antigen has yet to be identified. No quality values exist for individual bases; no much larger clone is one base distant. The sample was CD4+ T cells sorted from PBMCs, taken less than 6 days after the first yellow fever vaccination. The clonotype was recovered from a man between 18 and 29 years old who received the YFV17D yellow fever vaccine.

The CDR3 protein: CASSLPGVYEQYF. Here is the DNA: TGCGCCAGCAGCTTGCCAGGGGTATACGAGCAGTACTTC. Here the chain combines TRBV5-1 and TRBJ2-7; TRBD1 is a weak D gene call, 6 bases matching. At the junction V is shortened by 1 base and J by 4 bases, with 9 bases in between. Taken from the germline V gene, the CDR1 and CDR2 loops are SGHRS and YFSETQ. From cysteine to phenylalanine, the CDR3 is 13 amino acids long. Left in the record is the CDR3 DNA by itself, 39 bases read in frame from the first base. With all but the CDR3 taken from the reference TRBV5-1 and TRBJ2-7 genes, the full variable domain is: KAGVTQTPRYLIKTRGQQVTLSCSPISGHRSVSWYQQTPGQGLQFLFEYFSETQRNKGNFPGRFSGRQFSNSRSEMNVSTLELGDSALYLCASSLPGVYEQYFGPGTRLTVT.